This record looks at one T cell receptor (beta chain) sequence and its context. This entry belongs to a study of blood T cell repertoires in COVID-19. Study information: The United States, Italy and Spain were the sources of the acute and convalescent COVID-19 samples. Sources were T cells, B-cell-depleted T cells, or PBMCs; the material itself was cDNA or gDNA.

Per the study methods: By means of reference gene primer amplification, nucleated cell counts were estimated. Clones were read by immunoSEQ multiplex PCR, and TCRdb kept only the in-frame ones, dropping some. The D gene and trimming were derived from the DNA, and the V and J assignments and clone size from that table. The sample records roughly 35,000 clones, 87% being singletons. The V and J ends lost 4 bases and 5 bases, in that order; junction bases with no gene match: 3. The CDR3 loop spans 14 amino acids. Germline CDR1 and CDR2: LNHDA and SQIVND (reference sequence). The receptor was isolated from a human donor in a cohort sampled during active COVID-19. The material sequenced was peripheral blood. This rearrangement joins TRBV19 to TRBJ2-3, with 10 nucleotides matching TRBD1. The CDR3 reads CASSTWDRGDTQYF. The CDR3 bases are TGTGCCAGTAGTACCTGGGACAGGGGAGATACGCAGTATTTT.